The clone carrying this T cell receptor beta chain was detected ten times or more. This sample is part of a study of Graves' ophthalmopathy and Graves' hyperthyroidism. RNA transcripts were the source from which TCR beta CDR3 regions were amplified. In the first round, RT-PCR was carried out with HTBI primers, and a multiplex PCR formed the second round. TCRdb reprocessed the multiplex PCR reads via MiXCR and lists one record per CDR3 protein. This sample yields some 520,000 distinct CDR3 sequences, of which 14% are seen a single time; 8% to 10% belongs to the top ten. The V and J ends lost 2 bases and 6 bases respectively, with 15 bases between them. The germline V gene encodes CDR1 SGHRS and CDR2 YFSETQ. The CDR3 covers 16 residues. Every ophthalmopathy donor presented moderate-to-severe activity, CAS ≥3, NOSPECS ≥4 and duration under 3 months.

This receptor was obtained from a woman in her 30s with Graves' ophthalmopathy. This chain links TRBV5-1 with TRBJ1-6; the D is unclear. The material sequenced was blood. DNA of the CDR3: TGCGCCAGCAGCTTTGACCCCGGGCCGCTTAATTCACCCCTCCACTTT. Amino acid sequence: CASSFDPGPLNSPLHF.